Listed below are T cell receptor beta chains from one sample, sequenced in a study of neurological immune-mediated disorders. One entry per CDR3 protein results from TCRdb running MiXCR on the 5' RACE reads. The table has over 75,000 distinct CDR3 sequences, 5.8% seen once. Sequenced: PBMCs. The source is a woman aged 55-69 years with multiple sclerosis. Both conserved end residues are part of each CDR3. Fields, in order: V gene, J gene, CDR3 protein.

v_call: TRBV25-1; j_call: TRBJ1-1; cdr3_aa: CASRAPWTVDLRSGHTEAFF
v_call: TRBV9; j_call: TRBJ2-1; cdr3_aa: CASSGRAAHNEQFF
v_call: TRBV20-1; j_call: TRBJ2-6; cdr3_aa: CSASLGAWAGANVLTF
v_call: TRBV7-6; j_call: TRBJ1-2; cdr3_aa: CASSLAGAGGYTF
v_call: TRBV7-9; j_call: TRBJ2-7; cdr3_aa: CASSLGTGIEQYF
v_call: TRBV7-6; j_call: TRBJ1-6; cdr3_aa: CAKSSRQGASPLHF
v_call: TRBV7-2; j_call: TRBJ2-1; cdr3_aa: CASSYTGVEQFF
v_call: TRBV6-1; j_call: TRBJ2-1; cdr3_aa: CASRGPVVGYNEQFF
v_call: TRBV20-1; j_call: TRBJ1-4; cdr3_aa: CSAQAGEKLFF
v_call: TRBV5-1; j_call: TRBJ2-1; cdr3_aa: CASSWGGSQDNEQFF
v_call: TRBV2; j_call: TRBJ1-5; cdr3_aa: CASSEDRVNQPQHF
v_call: TRBV12-3/TRBV12-4; j_call: TRBJ2-5; cdr3_aa: CASSPSQGLTQYF
v_call: TRBV7-9; j_call: TRBJ1-2; cdr3_aa: CASSLTGLSNYGYTF
v_call: TRBV7-2; j_call: TRBJ2-7; cdr3_aa: CASSPQGGGVSYEQYF
v_call: TRBV6-5; j_call: TRBJ2-1; cdr3_aa: CASSYYQGLGGNEQFF
v_call: TRBV14; j_call: TRBJ1-1; cdr3_aa: CASSPTGIAEAFF
v_call: TRBV20-1; j_call: TRBJ1-6; cdr3_aa: CSAREFGIQGAGPLHF
v_call: TRBV7-2; j_call: TRBJ2-5; cdr3_aa: CASSAQGGGQETQYF
v_call: TRBV5-1; j_call: TRBJ1-2; cdr3_aa: CASSLGTDRTVYGYTF
v_call: TRBV29-1; j_call: TRBJ1-2; cdr3_aa: CSPYRDGYGYTF
v_call: TRBV28; j_call: TRBJ1-2; cdr3_aa: CASSGTGPNYGYTF
v_call: TRBV5-1; j_call: TRBJ1-1; cdr3_aa: CASSGGLLMNTEAFF
v_call: TRBV20-1; j_call: TRBJ1-4; cdr3_aa: CSAEGQSREKLFF
v_call: TRBV2; j_call: TRBJ2-7; cdr3_aa: CASSPGTPYEQYF
v_call: TRBV5-1; j_call: TRBJ2-5; cdr3_aa: CASSFRGNREETQYF
v_call: TRBV5-5; j_call: TRBJ2-2; cdr3_aa: CASSLLVDRAGGELFF
v_call: TRBV7-2; j_call: TRBJ2-2; cdr3_aa: CASSLRGGITGELFF
v_call: TRBV20-1; j_call: TRBJ1-2; cdr3_aa: CSASRQGTVNYGYTF
v_call: TRBV20-1; j_call: TRBJ1-5; cdr3_aa: CSASGEGSNQPQHF
v_call: TRBV6-2/TRBV6-3; j_call: TRBJ1-2; cdr3_aa: CASSYGGVNYGYTF
v_call: TRBV24-1; j_call: TRBJ1-2; cdr3_aa: CATSASDNYGYTF
v_call: TRBV10-2; j_call: TRBJ2-7; cdr3_aa: CASSENRAKYEQYF